One and the same sample provided the 3 T cell receptor beta chains below, sequenced in a study of tumor-infiltrating lymphocytes in primary liver carcinoma. With a constant-region primer, TCR beta cDNA was made from 450 to 500 ng of total RNA. For TCR beta, libraries were produced by three nested multiplex PCR rounds using slightly modified ARM-PCR. Primers for the first two PCR rounds were TRBV1-TRBV30 forward primers and a C-beta reverse primer (about 9 cycles per round). TCRdb used MiXCR to reprocess the multiplex PCR reads, holding one entry per CDR3 protein. The sample contains more than 100,000 distinct CDR3 sequences, 55% to 75% of which appear only once. The study co-extracted DNA and RNA from around 20-30 mg of unsorted bulk tissue. Specimen: liver tumor tissue from sampling region 1. Subset described: tumor region T1, superior pole. Source of these receptors: a woman in her sixties with primary liver carcinoma and hepatitis B virus infection.

About this clonotype itself: A much larger clone sits a single nucleotide away, making a read error possible. The final CDR3 position lacks the conserved phenylalanine or tryptophan, pointing to a likely read error. This chain links TRBV6-2 or TRBV6-3 with TRBJ2-7, with D unclear. The CDR3 contains 12 residues. Trimming removed 2 bases at V and 7 bases at J, with 9 bases between. CDR1 is MNHEY and CDR2 is SVGEGT in the germline V gene. The CDR3 protein is CASSYPGREQYI. CDR3 bases: TGTGCCAGCAGTTACCCAGGAAGAGAGCAGTACATC.

With respect to this clonotype: The conserved phenylalanine or tryptophan is not found at the CDR3 terminus, so this likely reflects a read error. This rearrangement joins TRBV11-3 to TRBJ2-1; 10 bases line up with TRBD2. CDR1 and CDR2 (germline): SGHNT, YENEEA. The CDR3 is made up of 15 amino acids. V gave up 9 bases and J gave up 8 bases; unmatched junction bases: 13. The CDR3 loop reads CARNLGTSGKHEQFL. In DNA form, the CDR3 reads TGTGCCAGAAACTTAGGAACTAGCGGGAAGCATGAGCAGTTCCTC.

Details on this clonotype: It may be a read error: a sequence one base away is much more abundant. V is TRBV7-8 and J is TRBJ2-7; the match to TRBD2 covers 10 bases. The CDR3 contains 15 residues. Looked up from germline, CDR1 is SGHVS and CDR2 is FQNEAQ. The CDR3 DNA is TGTACCAGCAGCTTAGCGCTAGCGGGAGTTGTCGAGCAGTACTTC. The encoded protein is CTSSLALAGVVEQYF.